This TCR beta chain was identified during a study of early T cells in non-severe SARS-CoV-2 infection. Study-wide results and caveats: There was a bias toward anti-spike CD8 responses in VDJdb matching, which missed private and CD4 specificities.

Each single cDNA molecule received a unique molecular identifier. TCRdb redid the calling of the 5' RACE reads with MiXCR, one entry per CDR3 protein. The data show about 33,000 distinct CDR3 sequences, over 4.5% seen once. This clonotype was detected a few times. Its matching antigen is unknown. CDR1 SEHNR and CDR2 FQNEAQ come from the germline V gene (reference sequence). The CDR3 is made up of 14 amino acids. The germline V and J ends were trimmed by 3 bases and 8 bases, with 16 bases remaining between them. The gene calls are TRBV7-9 and TRBJ1-1; no clear D. Sequenced sample: whole blood. This receptor was identified in an adult who was a healthcare worker with PCR-confirmed SARS-CoV-2 infection or an uninfected control (not recorded which). The CDR3 coding sequence is TGTGCCAGCAGCTTTGAAGGGAGGATTGAGGAAGCTTTCTTT. Amino acid sequence: CASSFEGRIEEAFF.